What follows describes a single T cell receptor beta chain. Its antigen remains unidentified. The data originate from a study of metastatic and nonmetastatic thyroid tumors. Study information: Both malignant and benign thyroid patients supplied peripheral blood and tumor or nodule tissue samples, across which the repertoires of these patients were then compared. Study-wide points: It was reportedly found that TCR beta diversity was significantly higher in malignant thyroid tumors than in benign nodules, a difference seen in both blood and tumor samples.

In the authors' methods: What underpinned the distant-metastasis classifier for papillary thyroid cancer was the set of CDR3 differences across clinicopathological groups. TCRdb re-clonotyped the PCR reads through MiXCR. The V and J calls, along with clone size, are taken from TCRdb and not from the paper's own processing. The sample lists around 45,000 clones, approximately 3% occurring once. Patients were all untreated before their thyroid surgery. Trimming left V 7 bases short and J 4 bases short, with 16 bases between. In germline, CDR1 is SEHNR, CDR2 FQNEAQ (reference sequence). The CDR3 totals 14 residues.

What was sequenced was blood. The rearrangement uses TRBV7-9 and TRBJ2-5; D possibly corresponds to TRBD2 (6 bases). This TCR came from a female donor with papillary thyroid cancer or a benign thyroid nodule (not recorded which). Some clones in this sample may be carry-over from other donors' samples. The DNA of the CDR3 is TGTGCCAGCAACCTGGGCGGGAACTCAGAGACCCAGTACTTC. The encoded protein is CASNLGGNSETQYF. The full variable domain, with the rest looked up from reference TRBV7-9 and TRBJ2-5, is DTGVSQNPRHKITKRGQNVTFRCDPISEHNRLYWYRQTLGQGPEFLTYFQNEAQLEKSRLLSDRFSAERPKGSFSTLEIQRTEQGDSAMYLCASNLGGNSETQYFGPGTRLLVL.